Listed here are 27 T cell receptor beta chains from one sample, sequenced in a study of cytomegalovirus exposure and HLA in healthy donors. TCRdb's copy holds only in-frame clones and misses some; the assay was immunoSEQ multiplex PCR. The sample has about 56,000 clones, 93% seen once; the top ten hold 1.5% to 2%. The specimen was PBMCs. The receptors here all came from a woman under 30 in good health and CMV-seropositive.

This rearrangement joins TRBV27 to TRBJ2-5; maybe TRBD2 (6 bases). Between the trimmed V and J ends, which lost 6 bases and 1 base, there was a span of 15 bases. Per germline, CDR1 MNHEY and CDR2 SMNVEV (reference sequence). The CDR3 extends over 15 amino acids. The CDR3 region is CASSPLGRGQETQYF. CDR3 in DNA: TGTGCCAGCAGCCCCCTGGGGCGGGGCCAAGAGACCCAGTACTTC.

The CDR3 region is CSVVGGASGNTEAFF. CDR3 DNA sequence: TGCAGCGTTGTTGGGGGGGCGAGTGGGAACACTGAAGCTTTCTTT. This chain uses TRBV29-1 with TRBJ1-1, with D perhaps TRBD1 (6 bases). CDR1 and CDR2 (germline): SQVTM, ANQGSEA. The CDR3 is 15 residues long. With 4 bases removed from V and 1 base from J, the gap between germline ends came to 16 bases.

The J gene is TRBJ2-5, the V gene TRBV7-9; D is unresolved. Trimming left V 5 bases short and J 1 base short, with 14 bases between. The germline V gene has CDR1 SEHNR and CDR2 FQNEAQ (reference sequence). The CDR3 contains 15 residues. The CDR3 bases are TGTGCCAGCAGCCCGAAATCGACACTCCAAGAGACCCAGTACTTC. It translates to CASSPKSTLQETQYF.

This chain links TRBV7-2 with TRBJ2-5, with a tentative D call TRBD2 (6 bases). CDR3 length equals 13 residues. Germline V CDR1 and CDR2: SGHTA, FQGNSA. V lost 5 bases to trimming and J lost 7 bases, with 14 bases between them. CDR3 bases: TGTGCCAGCAGCCCGGGACTTGTGGCGACCCAGTACTTC. Protein sequence: CASSPGLVATQYF. The variable domain in full, completed from reference TRBV7-2 and TRBJ2-5, reads GAGVSQSPSNKVTEKGKDVELRCDPISGHTALYWYRQSLGQGLEFLIYFQGNSAPDKSGLPSDRFSAERTGGSVSTLTIQRTQQEDSAVYLCASSPGLVATQYFGPGTRLLVL.

The J gene is TRBJ2-7, the V gene TRBV5-5, with TRBD1 matching 10 bases. V was pared by 4 bases and J by 1 base, with 2 bases of the junction left unmatched. This CDR3 contains 14 residues. Germline V gene data show CDR1 as SGHKS and CDR2 as YYEKEE (reference sequence). The CDR3, as DNA: TGTGCCAGCAGCAGGGGACAGGGGTCCTACGAGCAGTACTTC. It yields the protein CASSRGQGSYEQYF.

There are a few counts of this clone. The CDR3 DNA reads TGTGCCAGCAGCCAAGTTGGGTTTTCGGGGTATGAGCAGTTCTTC. Encoded protein: CASSQVGFSGYEQFF. V and J are TRBV14 and TRBJ2-1, with D possibly being TRBD2 (5 bases). From germline, CDR1 is SGHDN and CDR2 FVKESK. V shed 1 base and J shed 8 bases, with 15 bases lying between them. This CDR3 is built from 15 residues.

V is TRBV7-9 and J is TRBJ1-2, with D possibly matching TRBD1 (5 bases). The CDR3 consists of 18 residues. Germline V gene lookup returns CDR1 SEHNR and CDR2 FQNEAQ (reference sequence). V was trimmed by 0 bases and J by 3 bases, leaving 20 bases between them. CDR3 DNA sequence: TGTGCCAGCAGCTTAGCCGGGGGTCTCTCCTCCGGGGACTATGGCTACACCTTC. Its translation: CASSLAGGLSSGDYGYTF.

This chain joins TRBV27 and TRBJ2-3; 10 bases agree with TRBD1. Germline CDR1 and CDR2: MNHEY and SMNVEV (reference sequence). This CDR3 contains 16 residues. The junction had 8 bases not matched to a gene; V was cut back by 4 bases and J by 4 bases. The CDR3 is CASSSDRGRFSDTQYF. CDR3 coding DNA: TGTGCCAGCAGTTCCGACAGGGGGCGCTTTTCAGATACGCAGTATTTT.

This chain uses TRBV5-1 with TRBJ2-7; D is perhaps TRBD2 (6 bases). Trimming took 4 bases from V and 0 from J, leaving 26 bases between them. CDR3 length: 19 residues. The germline V gene has CDR1 SGHRS and CDR2 YFSETQ. The CDR3 protein is CASSLSLQGGLLSSYEQYF. For the CDR3, the DNA is TGCGCCAGCAGCCTATCTCTTCAGGGAGGCTTGCTTAGCTCCTACGAGCAGTACTTC.

CDR3 coding DNA: TGTGCCAGCAGCCCGGGACTAGCGGGGGGAACCTACGAGCAGTACTTC. Protein: CASSPGLAGGTYEQYF. This rearrangement joins TRBV7-2 to TRBJ2-7, with 15 bases that match TRBD2. The CDR3 is 16 amino acids. Unmatched junction bases numbered 4, after V lost 5 bases and J lost 2 bases. Germline CDR1 SGHTA, CDR2 FQGNSA.

The chain joins TRBV28 to TRBJ1-5; 7 positions match TRBD1. The CDR3 is 16 amino acids. The trim removed 4 bases at V and 2 bases at J, leaving 8 bases unmatched. Germline lookup yields CDR1 MDHEN and CDR2 SYDVKM. In nucleotides, the CDR3 is TGTGCCAGCAGTTCCCTCGAAGGGACAGGCAATCAGCCCCAGCATTTT. Its translation: CASSSLEGTGNQPQHF.

The chain uses TRBV19 and TRBJ1-6; 8 positions agree with TRBD1. The trim removed 3 bases at V and 5 bases at J, leaving 3 bases unmatched. Germline V CDR1 and CDR2: LNHDA, SQIVND (reference sequence). The CDR3 covers 15 residues. DNA for the CDR3: TGTGCCAGTAGTATTTTACAGGGGGATAATTCACCCCTCCACTTT. Its translation is CASSILQGDNSPLHF. The full variable domain, completed using reference TRBV19 and TRBJ1-6, is DGGITQSPKYLFRKEGQNVTLSCEQNLNHDAMYWYRQDPGQGLRLIYYSQIVNDFQKGDIAEGYSVSREKKESFPLTVTSAQKNPTAFYLCASSILQGDNSPLHFGNGTRLTVT.

The V and J genes are TRBV6-5 and TRBJ1-2; D is undetermined. The germline V gene has CDR1 MNHEY and CDR2 SVGAGI. The CDR3 length is 14 residues. V lost 0 bases and J 4 bases, leaving 9 bases between the germline ends. CDR3: CASSYSPGPYGYTF. Here the CDR3 DNA reads TGTGCCAGCAGTTACTCACCAGGCCCCTATGGCTACACCTTC.

CDR3 amino acids: CASSLAGRVTNGYTF. In nucleotides, the CDR3 is TGTGCCAGCAGCTTAGCCGGGAGGGTGACGAATGGCTACACCTTC. This sequence joins TRBV7-2 and TRBJ1-2, with D uncertain. The CDR3 length is 15 residues. Trimming pared 0 bases from V and 6 bases from J, leaving 14 bases between. Looked up from germline, CDR1 is SGHTA and CDR2 is FQGNSA. Full variable domain (missing parts from reference TRBV7-2 and TRBJ1-2): GAGVSQSPSNKVTEKGKDVELRCDPISGHTALYWYRQSLGQGLEFLIYFQGNSAPDKSGLPSDRFSAERTGGSVSTLTIQRTQQEDSAVYLCASSLAGRVTNGYTFGSGTRLTVV.

The chain has TRBV2 and TRBJ2-1; a weak D match, TRBD2 (6 bases). There are 16 residues in the CDR3. The germline V gene has CDR1 SNHLY and CDR2 FYNNEI. The V and J ends lost 7 bases and 0 bases respectively, with 16 bases between them. The CDR3 reads CASTEWRDSSYNEQFF. Here the CDR3 DNA reads TGTGCCAGCACCGAATGGAGGGATAGCTCCTACAATGAGCAGTTCTTC. The variable domain in full, with the rest retrieved from reference TRBV2 and TRBJ2-1, is EPEVTQTPSHQVTQMGQEVILRCVPISNHLYFYWYRQILGQKVEFLVSFYNNEISEKSEIFDDQFSVERPDGSNFTLKIRSTKLEDSAMYFCASTEWRDSSYNEQFFGPGTRLTVL.

CDR3 bases: TGTGCCAGCACCCGGACAGGGAATAATTCACCCCTCCACTTT. Protein sequence: CASTRTGNNSPLHF. The gene calls are TRBV2 and TRBJ1-6, with 8 bases lining up with TRBD1. The CDR3 contains 14 residues. CDR1 is SNHLY and CDR2 is FYNNEI in the germline V gene. The V segment lost 7 bases and the J segment 5 bases; nucleotides outside the gene matches: 4.

This clone came up once. V is TRBV7-8 and J is TRBJ1-1; D call uncertain. The CDR3 is 15 residues long. Trimming shortened V by 1 base and J by 1 base, and 10 bases separated the two germline ends. The germline CDR1 and CDR2 sequences are SGHVS and FQNEAQ. CDR3 bases: TGTGCCAGCAGCTTAGGAGGAGGGTGGAACACTGAAGCTTTCTTT. It encodes CASSLGGGWNTEAFF. Full variable domain (missing parts from reference TRBV7-8 and TRBJ1-1): GAGVSQSPRYKVAKRGQDVALRCDPISGHVSLFWYQQALGQGPEFLTYFQNEAQLDKSGLPSDRFFAERPEGSVSTLKIQRTQQEDSAVYLCASSLGGGWNTEAFFGQGTRLTVV.

The genes are TRBV6-5 and TRBJ1-5, with D possibly matching TRBD1 (6 bases). The V end was cut by 2 bases, the J end by 10 bases, with 15 bases between. This CDR3 spans 14 amino acids. Per germline, CDR1 MNHEY and CDR2 SVGAGI. The CDR3 DNA reads as TGTGCCAGCAGTTACGATAGACAGGAAGGTCCCCAGCATTTT. It yields the protein CASSYDRQEGPQHF.

This chain joins TRBV10-2 and TRBJ1-6; 7 nucleotides align to TRBD1. V gave up 6 bases and J gave up 6 bases; unmatched junction bases: 5. Germline CDR1 and CDR2: WSHSY and SAAADI. The CDR3 runs 14 residues. CDR3 sequence reads: CASRAGTVNSPLHF. CDR3 sequence (DNA): TGCGCCAGCAGAGCCGGGACAGTTAATTCACCCCTCCACTTT.

This sequence joins TRBV28 and TRBJ1-3; the D is unclear. CDR3 size: 15 residues. From germline, CDR1 is MDHEN and CDR2 SYDVKM. Trimming pared 6 bases from V and 0 bases from J, leaving 12 bases between. The CDR3 is CASSSDKSSGNTIYF. In DNA form, the CDR3 reads TGTGCCAGCAGCTCTGACAAGAGCTCTGGAAACACCATATATTTT.

The chain recombines TRBV2 with TRBJ1-2; 7 bases are a match to TRBD1. Germline CDR1 SNHLY, CDR2 FYNNEI. The J segment lost 0 bases and the V segment lost 6 bases, leaving 4 bases of the junction unmatched. The CDR3 spans 14 residues. In nucleotides, the CDR3 is TGTGCCAGCAGAGGGACAGACTCTAACTATGGCTACACCTTC. This sequence encodes CASRGTDSNYGYTF.

The chain recombines TRBV9 with TRBJ2-2; 10 nucleotides agree with TRBD2. This CDR3 region has 15 residues. Trimming removed 2 bases from V and 5 bases from J; junction bases left unmatched: 3. Germline V CDR1 and CDR2: SGDLS, YYNGEE. The CDR3 bases are TGTGCCAGCAGCGTCCTAGCGGGGGCGACCGGGGAGCTGTTTTTT. Its translation is CASSVLAGATGELFF.

V usage is TRBV27 and J usage is TRBJ1-6, with 7 bases aligning to TRBD1. CDR3 length: 15 residues. V lost 5 bases, J lost 6 bases, and 7 bases stayed unmatched. CDR1 is MNHEY, CDR2 SMNVEV, per germline (reference sequence). Here the CDR3 reads CASSPRTGFNSPLHF. Here the CDR3 DNA reads TGTGCCAGCAGTCCCCGGACAGGTTTTAATTCACCCCTCCACTTT.

The CDR3 reads CASSSGLARGTQYF. The CDR3 DNA reads TGTGCCAGCAGCTCGGGACTAGCCCGCGGGACCCAGTACTTC. This chain connects TRBV5-6 to TRBJ2-5; 9 nucleotides agree with TRBD2. The V gene's germline CDR1 is SGHDT and CDR2 YYEEEE. Trimming took 3 bases from V and 7 from J; bases not matched to a gene: 7. This CDR3 comprises 14 residues. Full variable domain (remainder filled in from reference TRBV5-6 and TRBJ2-5): DAGVTQSPTHLIKTRGQQVTLRCSPKSGHDTVSWYQQALGQGPQFIFQYYEEEERQRGNFPDRFSGHQFPNYSSELNVNALLLGDSALYLCASSSGLARGTQYFGPGTRLLVL.

The chain couples TRBV27 to TRBJ2-5; D perhaps matches TRBD2 (6 bases). Germline V gene sequence: CDR1 MNHEY, CDR2 SMNVEV (reference sequence). This CDR3 has 15 amino acids. V was trimmed by 4 bases and J by 10 bases, leaving 22 bases between them. In DNA form, the CDR3 reads TGTGCCAGCAGTTCCCCGAGAAGCGGCTCGGGGGACCAGTACTTC. This gives the protein CASSSPRSGSGDQYF.

The rearrangement uses TRBV4-1 and TRBJ1-2, with a possible D match to TRBD1 (5 bases). CDR1 and CDR2 (germline): MGHRA, YSYEKL. V was shortened by 0 bases and J by 0 bases, with 17 bases between the two germline ends. This CDR3 has 18 residues. The CDR3 spells CASSQEAATWGANYGYTF. The CDR3 nucleotides are TGCGCCAGCAGCCAAGAGGCCGCAACCTGGGGGGCTAACTATGGCTACACCTTC.

This rearrangement joins TRBV10-2 to TRBJ2-7, with a possible D match to TRBD1 (5 bases). This CDR3 contains 13 residues. Germline V lookup: CDR1 WSHSY, CDR2 SAAADI. V gave up 4 bases and J gave up 13 bases, with 20 bases separating them. CDR3 coding DNA: TGCGCCAGCAGTGGCGGTAGCCCCCAGGGTCAATACTTC. Protein product: CASSGGSPQGQYF.